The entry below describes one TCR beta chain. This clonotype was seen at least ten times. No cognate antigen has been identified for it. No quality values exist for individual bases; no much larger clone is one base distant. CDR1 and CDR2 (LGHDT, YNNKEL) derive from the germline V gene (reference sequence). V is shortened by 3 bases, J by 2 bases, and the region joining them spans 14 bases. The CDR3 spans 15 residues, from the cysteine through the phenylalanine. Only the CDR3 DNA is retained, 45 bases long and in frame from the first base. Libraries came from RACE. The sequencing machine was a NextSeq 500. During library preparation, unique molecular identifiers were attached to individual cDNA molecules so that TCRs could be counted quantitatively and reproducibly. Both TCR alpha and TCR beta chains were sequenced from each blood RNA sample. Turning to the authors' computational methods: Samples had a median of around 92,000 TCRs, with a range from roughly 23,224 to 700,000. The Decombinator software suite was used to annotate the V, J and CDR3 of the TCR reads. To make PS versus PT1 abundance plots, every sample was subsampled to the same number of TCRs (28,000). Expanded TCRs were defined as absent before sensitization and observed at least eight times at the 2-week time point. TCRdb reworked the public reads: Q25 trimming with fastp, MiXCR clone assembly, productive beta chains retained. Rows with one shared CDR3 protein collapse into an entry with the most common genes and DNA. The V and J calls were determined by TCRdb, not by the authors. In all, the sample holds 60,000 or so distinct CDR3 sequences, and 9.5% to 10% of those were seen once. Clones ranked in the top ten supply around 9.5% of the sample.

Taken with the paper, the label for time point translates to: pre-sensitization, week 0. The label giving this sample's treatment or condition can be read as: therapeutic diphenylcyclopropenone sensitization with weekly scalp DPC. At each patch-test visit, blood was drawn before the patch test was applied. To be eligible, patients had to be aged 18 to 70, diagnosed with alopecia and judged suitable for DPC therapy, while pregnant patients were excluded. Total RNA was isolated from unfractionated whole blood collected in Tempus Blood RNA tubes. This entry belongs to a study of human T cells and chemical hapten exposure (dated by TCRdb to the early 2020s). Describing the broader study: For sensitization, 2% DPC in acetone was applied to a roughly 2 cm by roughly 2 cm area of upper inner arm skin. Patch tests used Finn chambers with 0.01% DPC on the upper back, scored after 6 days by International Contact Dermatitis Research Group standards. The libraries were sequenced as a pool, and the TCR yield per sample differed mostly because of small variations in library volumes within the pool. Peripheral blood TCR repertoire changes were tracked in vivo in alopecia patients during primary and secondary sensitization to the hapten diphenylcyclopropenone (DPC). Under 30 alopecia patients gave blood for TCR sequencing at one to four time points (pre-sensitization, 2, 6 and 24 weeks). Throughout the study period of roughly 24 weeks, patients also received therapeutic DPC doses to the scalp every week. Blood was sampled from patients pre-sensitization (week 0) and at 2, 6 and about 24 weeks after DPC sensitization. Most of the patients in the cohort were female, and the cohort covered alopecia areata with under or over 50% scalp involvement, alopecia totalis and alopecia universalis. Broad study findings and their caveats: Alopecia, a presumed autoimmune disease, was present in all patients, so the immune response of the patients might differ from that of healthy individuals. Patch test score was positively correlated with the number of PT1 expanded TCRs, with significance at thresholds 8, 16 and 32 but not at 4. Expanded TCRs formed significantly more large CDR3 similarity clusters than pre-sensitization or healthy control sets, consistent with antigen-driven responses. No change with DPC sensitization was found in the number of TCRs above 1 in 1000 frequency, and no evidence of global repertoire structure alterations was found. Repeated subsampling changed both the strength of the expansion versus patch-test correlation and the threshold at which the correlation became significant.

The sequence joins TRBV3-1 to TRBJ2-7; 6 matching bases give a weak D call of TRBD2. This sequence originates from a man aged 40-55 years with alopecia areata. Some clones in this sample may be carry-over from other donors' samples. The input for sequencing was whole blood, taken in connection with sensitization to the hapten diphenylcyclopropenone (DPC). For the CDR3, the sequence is CASSQGLARTYEQYF. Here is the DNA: TGTGCCAGCAGCCAGGGGCTAGCGCGCACCTACGAGCAGTACTTC.